One sample yielded the 15 T cell receptor beta chains listed below, sequenced in a study of sequential checkpoint blockade in melanoma. The protocol was immunoSEQ multiplex PCR, while the TCRdb copy is restricted to in-frame clones and leaves out a portion. Of about 11,000 clones detected, approximately 80% appear once; the ten largest clones hold roughly 12%. Treatment given: randomized to nivolumab then ipilimumab (arm A) or the reverse (arm B). The sequences come from CD8+ T cells sorted from blood (inferred from file names), collected from a patient given nivolumab and ipilimumab in sequence. These TCRs come from a human donor with melanoma.

V usage is TRBV19 and J usage is TRBJ1-5, with 9 bases identical to TRBD1. The CDR3 contains 16 residues. The germline V gene has CDR1 LNHDA and CDR2 SQIVND (reference sequence). V lost 8 bases, J lost 5 bases, and 13 bases stayed unmatched. The chain's CDR3 is CASARGQGYEDQPQHF. CDR3 coding DNA: TGTGCCAGTGCACGCGGACAGGGGTATGAAGATCAGCCCCAGCATTTT.

The CDR3 DNA follows: TGCGCCAGCAGCCCCCGCGGGGGCCAAAAAGCTTTCTTT. This sequence encodes CASSPRGGQKAFF. The chain combines TRBV23-1 with TRBJ1-1, with D possibly TRBD1 on 6 matching bases. TRBV23-1 is labeled an ORF, and its function is uncertain. This CDR3 is 13 amino acids long. V gave up 6 bases and J gave up 9 bases, with 17 bases separating them.

The rearrangement joins TRBV29-1 to TRBJ2-7; no firm D call. This CDR3 contains 11 residues. The V end was cut by 3 bases, the J end by 0 bases, with 3 bases between. Looked up from germline, CDR1 is SQVTM and CDR2 is ANQGSEA. The CDR3 loop is CSVDNSYEQYF. For the CDR3, the DNA is TGCAGCGTTGATAACTCCTACGAGCAGTACTTC.

This rearrangement joins TRBV27 to TRBJ1-5; tentatively, D is TRBD1 (5 bases). Germline V gene lookup returns CDR1 MNHEY and CDR2 SMNVEV (reference sequence). Trimming pared 3 bases from V and 7 bases from J, leaving 13 bases between. The CDR3 loop spans 14 amino acids. The CDR3 loop reads CASSLSQGRQPQHF. The DNA of the CDR3 is TGTGCCAGCAGTTTGTCGCAGGGCCGACAGCCCCAGCATTTT.

This rearrangement joins TRBV19 to TRBJ1-4; tentatively, D is TRBD1 (5 bases). The CDR3 is 13 amino acids. Germline loops: CDR1 LNHDA, CDR2 SQIVND (reference sequence). The V and J ends lost 3 bases and 7 bases respectively, with 9 bases between them. In DNA, the CDR3 is TGTGCCAGTAGTATTCTGGGGGGTGAAAAACTGTTTTTT. This sequence encodes CASSILGGEKLFF. Using reference TRBV19 and TRBJ1-4 for the parts outside the CDR3, the full variable domain is DGGITQSPKYLFRKEGQNVTLSCEQNLNHDAMYWYRQDPGQGLRLIYYSQIVNDFQKGDIAEGYSVSREKKESFPLTVTSAQKNPTAFYLCASSILGGEKLFFGSGTQLSVL.

This clone is categorized as large. The chain carries TRBV27 and TRBJ1-4; D perhaps matches TRBD1 (5 bases). Trimming left V 2 bases short and J 5 bases short, with 12 bases between. CDR1 and CDR2 (germline): MNHEY, SMNVEV (reference sequence). The CDR3 consists of 15 residues. CDR3 sequence (DNA): TGTGCCAGCAGTTTACAGGGATGGAGCAATGAAAAACTGTTTTTT. Encoded protein: CASSLQGWSNEKLFF.

This clone has a handful of counts. The V and J genes are TRBV10-2 and TRBJ1-1; D might be TRBD1 (6 bases). The V gene's germline CDR1 is WSHSY and CDR2 SAAADI. Trimming left V 11 bases short and J 5 bases short, with 15 bases between. This CDR3 is built from 12 residues. The CDR3 DNA sequence: TGCGCCGCCGGGACAAGTAAAACTGAAGCTTTCTTT. Protein: CAAGTSKTEAFF.

The gene calls are TRBV7-3 and TRBJ1-2; TRBD1 is a possible D gene (6 bases). Trimming removed 1 base from V and 4 bases from J, with 16 bases in between. The CDR3 is made up of 16 amino acids. Germline loops: CDR1 SGHTA, CDR2 FQGTGA. CDR3 DNA sequence: TGTGCCAGCAGCTTAAAAAATGGAAACAGGGTCTATGGCTACACCTTC. It translates to CASSLKNGNRVYGYTF.

The chain combines TRBV11-1 with TRBJ1-2; a possible D gene is TRBD1 (6 bases). The germline V gene encodes CDR1 SGHAT and CDR2 FQDESV (reference sequence). The CDR3 sequence is 15 residues long. V was trimmed by 5 bases and J by 5 bases, leaving 18 bases between them. In nucleotides, the CDR3 is TGTGCCAGCAGCCCAACAGGGATGGGGGCTTATGGCTACACCTTC. Its protein product is CASSPTGMGAYGYTF.

This chain joins TRBV13 and TRBJ2-7; D perhaps matches TRBD2 (6 bases). The germline CDR1 and CDR2 sequences are PRHDT and FYEKMQ (reference sequence). The CDR3 has 14 amino acids. Trimming shortened V by 5 bases and J by 2 bases, and 13 bases separated the two germline ends. Here the CDR3 DNA reads TGTGCCAGCAGCCTTTCCGGGAGCCCCTACGAGCAGTACTTC. Amino acid sequence: CASSLSGSPYEQYF.

The chain recombines TRBV9 with TRBJ2-1; TRBD2 aligns across 12 bases. CDR3 length: 17 amino acids. Germline-derived CDR1 and CDR2 are SGDLS and YYNGEE. Unmatched junction bases numbered 3, after V lost 0 bases and J lost 2 bases. CDR3 sequence: CASSVGASGGAYNEQFF. For the CDR3, the DNA is TGTGCCAGCAGCGTAGGGGCTAGCGGGGGGGCCTACAATGAGCAGTTCTTC.

As concerns this clone: An end of the junction differs from the germline gene, which may be a read error. The chain couples TRBV2 to TRBJ1-5, with 8 positions matching TRBD1. Germline V gene data show CDR1 as SNHLY and CDR2 as FYNNEI. This CDR3 has 16 residues. Here the CDR3 DNA reads TGTACCAGCAGTCCGACAGGGGATTCGAGCAATCAGCCCCAGCATTTT. Protein product: CTSSPTGDSSNQPQHF.

This clone is a singleton in its sample. V gene TRBV2 combines with J gene TRBJ2-1, with 11 bases matching TRBD2. Germline loops: CDR1 SNHLY, CDR2 FYNNEI. CDR3 length: 16 residues. V lost 3 bases and J lost 7; bases outside the gene matches: 8. CDR3 coding DNA: TGTGCCAGCAGTGAGGTAGCGGGAGGGCCTGAAAATGAGCAGTTCTTC. It yields the protein CASSEVAGGPENEQFF. Full variable domain (missing parts from reference TRBV2 and TRBJ2-1): EPEVTQTPSHQVTQMGQEVILRCVPISNHLYFYWYRQILGQKVEFLVSFYNNEISEKSEIFDDQFSVERPDGSNFTLKIRSTKLEDSAMYFCASSEVAGGPENEQFFGPGTRLTVL.

The V and J genes are TRBV19 and TRBJ2-1; 7 positions match TRBD2. This CDR3 region has 15 residues. The V gene end was trimmed by 5 bases and the J gene end by 1 base; junction bases not matched to a gene: 5. Germline-derived CDR1 and CDR2 are LNHDA and SQIVND (reference sequence). In nucleotides, the CDR3 is TGTGCCAGTAGTCCCCCGGGACTATCCTACAATGAGCAGTTCTTC. It translates to CASSPPGLSYNEQFF.

This rearrangement joins TRBV19 to TRBJ1-2; a possible D gene is TRBD1 (5 bases). Germline lookup yields CDR1 LNHDA and CDR2 SQIVND (reference sequence). Trimming removed 8 bases from V and 2 bases from J, with 9 bases in between. The CDR3 sequence is 12 residues long. CDR3 nucleotides: TGTGCCAGTCAGGGCGAAAACTATGGCTACACCTTC. Amino acid sequence: CASQGENYGYTF.